These T cell receptor beta chains were read from a single sample in a study of CD8+CD57+ T cells in acquired aplastic anemia. TCRdb passed the reads through MiXCR, listing each CDR3 protein once. The table shows 95,000 to 150,000 distinct CDR3 sequences, with 40% occurring only once. Sequenced: sorted CD4+, CD8+, or CD8+CD57+ T cells (not recorded which) from PBMCs. Every receptor here comes from a human donor with aplastic anemia. The CDR3 runs from the conserved cysteine through the conserved F or W. D genes are given only for firm matches. The size entry is marked missing in some rows and otherwise reads once, few, many or a size class.

j_call: TRBJ2-3; v_call: TRBV20-1; d_call: TRBD2; cdr3_length: 15; clone_size: -; cdr3_aa: CSATHPGLPTDTQYF; cdr3_nt: TGCAGTGCTACACATCCGGGACTACCTACAGATACGCAGTATTTT
j_call: TRBJ2-7; v_call: TRBV7-6; d_call: TRBD1; cdr3_length: 13; clone_size: -; cdr3_aa: CASSSTTGREQYF; cdr3_nt: TGTGCCAGCAGCTCAACGACAGGGCGCGAGCAGTACTTC
j_call: TRBJ2-7; v_call: TRBV20-1; d_call: TRBD2; cdr3_length: 16; clone_size: few; cdr3_aa: CSARDLTSGDSYEQYF; cdr3_nt: TGCAGTGCTAGAGATTTAACTAGCGGGGACTCCTACGAGCAGTACTTC
j_call: TRBJ2-3; v_call: TRBV14; d_call: TRBD1; cdr3_length: 14; clone_size: many; cdr3_aa: CASSHDRGSDTQYF; cdr3_nt: TGTGCCAGCAGCCACGACAGGGGGTCAGATACGCAGTATTTT
j_call: TRBJ1-2; v_call: TRBV2; d_call: -; cdr3_length: 13; clone_size: -; cdr3_aa: CASSENSHYGYTF; cdr3_nt: TGTGCCAGCAGTGAAAACAGCCACTATGGCTACACCTTC
j_call: TRBJ1-1; v_call: TRBV7-2; d_call: -; cdr3_length: 12; clone_size: -; cdr3_aa: CASSWDRAEAFF; cdr3_nt: TGTGCCAGCAGCTGGGACCGGGCTGAAGCTTTCTTT
j_call: TRBJ2-5; v_call: TRBV19; d_call: TRBD1; cdr3_length: 14; clone_size: -; cdr3_aa: CASSRDRAGETQYF; cdr3_nt: TGTGCCAGTAGTAGGGACAGGGCCGGGGAGACCCAGTACTTC
j_call: TRBJ1-2; v_call: TRBV5-6; d_call: -; cdr3_length: 12; clone_size: many; cdr3_aa: CASSPGVYGYTF; cdr3_nt: TGTGCCAGCAGCCCGGGGGTGTATGGCTACACCTTC
j_call: TRBJ2-7; v_call: TRBV7-8; d_call: -; cdr3_length: 14; clone_size: -; cdr3_aa: CASSPRETQDEQYF; cdr3_nt: TGTGCCAGCAGCCCAAGAGAGACGCAGGACGAGCAGTACTTC
j_call: TRBJ1-6; v_call: TRBV24-1; d_call: -; cdr3_length: 14; clone_size: -; cdr3_aa: CATPKRDLQSPLHF; cdr3_nt: TGTGCCACCCCTAAGCGGGACCTCCAATCACCCCTCCACTTT
j_call: TRBJ1-3; v_call: TRBV6-1; d_call: -; cdr3_length: 14; clone_size: many; cdr3_aa: CASTLNRSGNTIYF; cdr3_nt: TGTGCCAGCACCCTAAACCGCTCTGGAAACACCATATATTTT
j_call: TRBJ1-2; v_call: TRBV7-8; d_call: -; cdr3_length: 12; clone_size: -; cdr3_aa: CASSETDPGYTF; cdr3_nt: TGTGCCAGCAGTGAAACCGATCCGGGCTACACCTTC
j_call: TRBJ1-1; v_call: TRBV15; d_call: -; cdr3_length: 13; clone_size: -; cdr3_aa: CATSSLGGTEAFF; cdr3_nt: TGTGCCACCAGCAGCCTGGGGGGCACCGAAGCTTTCTTT
j_call: TRBJ1-1; v_call: TRBV10-3; d_call: -; cdr3_length: 13; clone_size: -; cdr3_aa: CAIAYGAPTEAFF; cdr3_nt: TGTGCCATCGCCTACGGGGCGCCCACTGAAGCTTTCTTT
j_call: TRBJ2-3; v_call: TRBV2; d_call: -; cdr3_length: 14; clone_size: -; cdr3_aa: CASALATGADTQYF; cdr3_nt: TGTGCCAGCGCCCTAGCGACTGGTGCAGATACGCAGTATTTT
j_call: TRBJ1-2; v_call: TRBV7-9; d_call: -; cdr3_length: 15; clone_size: -; cdr3_aa: CASSLAQTGPYGYTF; cdr3_nt: TGTGCCAGCAGCTTAGCCCAAACAGGGCCCTATGGCTACACCTTC
j_call: TRBJ2-3; v_call: TRBV12-3/TRBV12-4; d_call: TRBD2; cdr3_length: 17; clone_size: -; cdr3_aa: CASSLALAGAYTDTQYF; cdr3_nt: TGTGCCAGCAGTTTAGCTCTAGCGGGGGCCTACACAGATACGCAGTATTTT
j_call: TRBJ1-2; v_call: TRBV20-1; d_call: -; cdr3_length: 15; clone_size: -; cdr3_aa: CSARTRDGNVYGYTF; cdr3_nt: TGCAGTGCTAGAACCCGGGACGGCAATGTCTATGGCTACACCTTC
j_call: TRBJ2-3; v_call: TRBV19; d_call: -; cdr3_length: 12; clone_size: many; cdr3_aa: CASSTGTDTQYF; cdr3_nt: TGTGCCAGTAGTACAGGGACAGATACGCAGTATTTT
j_call: TRBJ1-3; v_call: TRBV25-1; d_call: TRBD1; cdr3_length: 17; clone_size: -; cdr3_aa: CASSESGTDTSGNTIYF; cdr3_nt: TGTGCCAGCAGTGAATCGGGGACAGACACGTCCGGAAACACCATATATTTT
j_call: TRBJ2-7; v_call: TRBV2; d_call: TRBD1; cdr3_length: 15; clone_size: -; cdr3_aa: CASSSGTGRPYGQYF; cdr3_nt: TGTGCCAGCAGTTCCGGGACAGGAAGACCCTACGGGCAGTACTTC
j_call: TRBJ2-5; v_call: TRBV19; d_call: -; cdr3_length: 9; clone_size: -; cdr3_aa: CATGWRQYF; cdr3_nt: TGTGCCACCGGCTGGCGACAGTACTTC
j_call: TRBJ2-1; v_call: TRBV29-1; d_call: -; cdr3_length: 16; clone_size: -; cdr3_aa: CSVDRAGPTLYNEQFF; cdr3_nt: TGCAGCGTTGACCGAGCTGGGCCTACGCTTTACAATGAGCAGTTCTTC
j_call: TRBJ1-1; v_call: TRBV2; d_call: -; cdr3_length: 14; clone_size: once; cdr3_aa: CASSPDTPNTEAFF; cdr3_nt: TGTGCCAGCAGCCCGGACACCCCGAACACTGAAGCTTTCTTT
j_call: TRBJ1-4; v_call: TRBV11-2; d_call: -; cdr3_length: 17; clone_size: -; cdr3_aa: CARSSSPRGAANEKLFF; cdr3_nt: TGTGCCCGCAGCTCTTCCCCCCGGGGGGCAGCTAATGAAAAACTGTTTTTT
j_call: TRBJ2-2; v_call: TRBV19; d_call: TRBD2; cdr3_length: 15; clone_size: -; cdr3_aa: CASSLREVNTGELFF; cdr3_nt: TGTGCCAGTAGTTTGCGGGAGGTGAACACCGGGGAGCTGTTTTTT
j_call: TRBJ1-2; v_call: TRBV7-2; d_call: -; cdr3_length: 12; clone_size: -; cdr3_aa: CASSPASYGHTF; cdr3_nt: TGTGCCAGCAGCCCAGCGTCTTATGGCCACACCTTC
j_call: TRBJ2-3; v_call: TRBV2; d_call: -; cdr3_length: 17; clone_size: -; cdr3_aa: CASSVSGLLARTDTQYF; cdr3_nt: TGTGCCAGCAGTGTGTCTGGTCTTCTAGCGCGCACAGATACGCAGTATTTT
j_call: TRBJ1-2; v_call: TRBV9; d_call: -; cdr3_length: 13; clone_size: many; cdr3_aa: CASSVGRDYGYTF; cdr3_nt: TGTGCCAGCAGCGTAGGCAGGGACTATGGCTACACCTTC
j_call: TRBJ2-6; v_call: TRBV6-2/TRBV6-3; d_call: -; cdr3_length: 16; clone_size: -; cdr3_aa: CASSYKGVGGASVLTF; cdr3_nt: TGTGCCAGCAGTTATAAGGGGGTCGGTGGGGCCAGCGTCCTGACTTTC
j_call: TRBJ2-2; v_call: TRBV29-1; d_call: TRBD2; cdr3_length: 14; clone_size: -; cdr3_aa: CSVGSGSSTGELFF; cdr3_nt: TGCAGCGTTGGTAGCGGGAGTAGCACCGGGGAGCTGTTTTTT
j_call: TRBJ2-1; v_call: TRBV2; d_call: TRBD2; cdr3_length: 15; clone_size: once; cdr3_aa: CASRKTSGVYNEQFF; cdr3_nt: TGTGCCAGCAGGAAAACTAGCGGGGTCTACAATGAGCAGTTCTTC
j_call: TRBJ2-3; v_call: TRBV7-2; d_call: -; cdr3_length: 11; clone_size: many; cdr3_aa: CASSPKGAQYF; cdr3_nt: TGTGCCAGCAGCCCCAAGGGAGCGCAGTATTTT
j_call: TRBJ1-1; v_call: TRBV3-1; d_call: TRBD1; cdr3_length: 14; clone_size: few; cdr3_aa: CASSLYDRATEAFF; cdr3_nt: TGTGCCAGCAGCCTGTATGACAGGGCCACTGAAGCTTTCTTT
j_call: TRBJ1-1; v_call: TRBV29-1; d_call: -; cdr3_length: 12; clone_size: many; cdr3_aa: CSVVDGGTEAFF; cdr3_nt: TGCAGCGTTGTCGACGGGGGCACTGAAGCTTTCTTT
j_call: TRBJ1-4; v_call: TRBV4-2; d_call: -; cdr3_length: 13; clone_size: many; cdr3_aa: CASSPQGNEKLFF; cdr3_nt: TGTGCCAGCAGCCCTCAGGGTAATGAAAAACTGTTTTTT
j_call: TRBJ1-4; v_call: TRBV2; d_call: -; cdr3_length: 13; clone_size: many; cdr3_aa: CASISRTDEKLFF; cdr3_nt: TGTGCCAGCATCTCTCGAACAGATGAAAAACTGTTTTTT
j_call: TRBJ1-2; v_call: TRBV19; d_call: TRBD1; cdr3_length: 16; clone_size: many; cdr3_aa: CASSMLRQGARHGYTF; cdr3_nt: TGTGCCAGTAGTATGCTGAGACAGGGGGCGCGGCATGGCTACACCTTC
j_call: TRBJ2-7; v_call: TRBV7-8; d_call: -; cdr3_length: 17; clone_size: once; cdr3_aa: CASSLSKGRLDWDEQYF; cdr3_nt: TGTGCCAGCAGCTTATCAAAGGGACGGCTGGACTGGGACGAGCAGTACTTC
j_call: TRBJ1-2; v_call: TRBV24-1; d_call: -; cdr3_length: 14; clone_size: -; cdr3_aa: CATSDFGQSYGYTF; cdr3_nt: TGTGCCACCAGTGATTTCGGTCAGAGCTATGGCTACACCTTC
j_call: TRBJ1-1; v_call: TRBV20-1; d_call: -; cdr3_length: 11; clone_size: many; cdr3_aa: CSASLDTEAFF; cdr3_nt: TGCAGTGCTAGTTTAGACACTGAAGCTTTCTTT
j_call: TRBJ2-5; v_call: TRBV29-1; d_call: -; cdr3_length: 13; clone_size: many; cdr3_aa: CSVEGSEWETQYF; cdr3_nt: TGCAGCGTTGAAGGGAGCGAGTGGGAGACCCAGTACTTC
j_call: TRBJ1-5; v_call: TRBV15; d_call: -; cdr3_length: 15; clone_size: -; cdr3_aa: CATSRPAGGKQPQHF; cdr3_nt: TGTGCCACCAGCAGACCGGCTGGGGGCAAACAGCCCCAGCATTTT
j_call: TRBJ1-1; v_call: TRBV4-3; d_call: -; cdr3_length: 13; clone_size: many; cdr3_aa: CASSQDRGAEAFF; cdr3_nt: TGCGCCAGCAGCCAAGACAGGGGCGCTGAAGCTTTCTTT
j_call: TRBJ2-3; v_call: TRBV5-1; d_call: -; cdr3_length: 14; clone_size: many; cdr3_aa: CASSRDSSTDTQYF; cdr3_nt: TGCGCCAGCAGCCGGGACTCTAGCACAGATACGCAGTATTTT
j_call: TRBJ1-1; v_call: TRBV7-3; d_call: -; cdr3_length: 15; clone_size: once; cdr3_aa: CASSLTTGSNTEAFF; cdr3_nt: TGTGCCAGCAGCTTAACGACAGGTTCGAACACTGAAGCTTTCTTT
j_call: TRBJ2-7; v_call: TRBV11-1; d_call: TRBD2; cdr3_length: 17; clone_size: -; cdr3_aa: CASSPPMRLAGSYEQYF; cdr3_nt: TGTGCCAGCAGCCCCCCCATGCGACTAGCGGGCTCCTACGAGCAGTACTTC
j_call: TRBJ2-7; v_call: TRBV29-1; d_call: -; cdr3_length: 13; clone_size: many; cdr3_aa: CSVERVGSYEQYF; cdr3_nt: TGCAGCGTTGAACGGGTCGGATCCTACGAGCAGTACTTC
j_call: TRBJ2-2; v_call: TRBV3-1; d_call: -; cdr3_length: 12; clone_size: many; cdr3_aa: CASSGWAGELFF; cdr3_nt: TGTGCCAGCAGCGGGTGGGCCGGGGAGCTGTTTTTT
j_call: TRBJ1-1; v_call: TRBV15; d_call: -; cdr3_length: 13; clone_size: -; cdr3_aa: CATSRDSLPEAFF; cdr3_nt: TGTGCCACCAGCAGGGACAGTCTTCCTGAAGCTTTCTTT
j_call: TRBJ2-1; v_call: TRBV15; d_call: -; cdr3_length: 16; clone_size: few; cdr3_aa: CATSRGDPSYPNEQFF; cdr3_nt: TGTGCCACCAGCAGAGGTGACCCAAGCTACCCCAATGAGCAGTTCTTC
j_call: TRBJ2-2; v_call: TRBV9; d_call: TRBD2; cdr3_length: 16; clone_size: -; cdr3_aa: CASSPRSGGTTGELFF; cdr3_nt: TGTGCCAGCAGCCCTAGAAGCGGGGGCACCACCGGGGAGCTGTTTTTT
j_call: TRBJ1-6; v_call: TRBV7-3; d_call: -; cdr3_length: 13; clone_size: -; cdr3_aa: CASSFGIISPLHF; cdr3_nt: TGTGCCAGCAGCTTTGGGATCATTTCACCCCTCCACTTT